This T cell receptor (beta chain) was identified during a study of blood T cell repertoires in COVID-19. Study-level information: PBMCs, B-cell-depleted T cells, or T cells were the source of the cDNA or gDNA that made up the material.

Profiling relied on immunoSEQ multiplex PCR, and the TCRdb table lists in-frame clones only, not all of them. The repertoire holds tens of thousands of clones, with roughly 91% as singletons. The CDR3 consists of 13 residues. Deletions cut 4 bases from V and 6 bases from J, with 12 bases between. Participants' own reports of clinical history determined their cohort assignment. Sequenced: PBMCs or T cells enriched from blood (not recorded which). The sequence was collected from a woman aged 40 to 55 who had recovered from COVID-19. The chain uses TRBV12-3 or TRBV12-4 and TRBJ1-2, with D perhaps matching TRBD1 (5 bases). CDR3 nucleotide sequence: TGTGCCAGCAGTTGGGAGGGGCGGGATGGCTACACCTTC. This codes for CASSWEGRDGYTF.